This TCR beta chain was sequenced during a study of graft-versus-host responses after intestinal transplantation. Study as a whole: Recipients got multivisceral, liver-intestinal, or isolated intestinal transplants. Anti-thymocyte globulin served as induction for all recipients, who then took tacrolimus and steroids for about 3 years. Whole-study results and caveats: Where graft-donor T cell macrochimerism was present, patients had high graft-versus-host to host-versus-graft clonal ratios in allografts. GvH clonotypes were identified within recipient marrow, with a subset emerging first in ileum or blood.

Method: immunoSEQ multiplex PCR; TCRdb's copy keeps in-frame clones and lacks some. This sample has 25,000 or so clones; over 80% occur once, and the top ten carry 0.7%. CDR3 size: 13 residues. V shed 3 bases and J 7 bases; nucleotides not matched to a gene: 6. Germline V gene lookup returns CDR1 WNHNN and CDR2 SYGVQD (reference sequence). Concerning this clone: The antigen is not known.

Sequencing was performed on unstimulated CD4+ T cells sorted from spleen or lymph node cells, taken before intestinal transplant. This receptor was identified in a human donor who received an intestinal transplant. The chain recombines TRBV10-1 with TRBJ2-7, with 7 bases matching TRBD1. CDR3 protein: CASSERQGREQYF. CDR3 in DNA: TGCGCCAGCAGTGAACGACAGGGAAGGGAGCAGTACTTC.